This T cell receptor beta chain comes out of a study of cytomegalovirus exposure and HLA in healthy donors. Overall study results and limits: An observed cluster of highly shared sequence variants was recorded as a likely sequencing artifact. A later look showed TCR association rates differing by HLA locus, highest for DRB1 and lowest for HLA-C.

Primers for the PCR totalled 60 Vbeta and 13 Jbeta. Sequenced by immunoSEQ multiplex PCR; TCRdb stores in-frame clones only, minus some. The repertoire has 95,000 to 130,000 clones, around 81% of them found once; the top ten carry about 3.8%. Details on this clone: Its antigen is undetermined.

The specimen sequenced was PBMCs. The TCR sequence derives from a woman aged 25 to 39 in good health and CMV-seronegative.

The CDR3 region is CASSLDAGNWANVLTF. The CDR3 coding sequence is TGTGCCAGCAGCTTAGATGCAGGGAACTGGGCCAACGTCCTGACTTTC. The V gene is TRBV11-2, the J gene TRBJ2-6; D is possibly TRBD1 (5 bases). From germline, CDR1 is SGHAT and CDR2 FQNNGV. The CDR3 has 16 amino acids. The V and J ends lost 0 bases and 5 bases respectively, with 11 bases between them.